This T cell receptor beta chain was recovered during a study of blood T cell repertoires in COVID-19. Study-wide background: Samples came from the United States, Italy and Spain, spanning acute and convalescent COVID-19. The cDNA or gDNA used as material had been derived from T cells, B-cell-depleted T cells, or PBMCs.

In the original processing: It was from reference gene primer amplification that nucleated cell counts were estimated. TCRdb's copy holds only in-frame clones and misses some; the assay was immunoSEQ multiplex PCR. The V and J calls and clone size are taken from that table; D and trimming were inferred from the DNA. The table includes over 85,000 clones, 88% detected once. V was clipped by 1 base and J by 12 bases, with 10 bases between them. This CDR3 has 13 amino acids. The chain joins TRBV12-3 or TRBV12-4 to TRBJ1-6; D not resolved. This clonotype was sampled from a woman in her fifties or sixties with acute or convalescent COVID-19. Input material: peripheral blood. DNA for the CDR3: TGTGCCAGCAGTTTAGGTGGAGGTAAACCCCTCCACTTT. Amino acids: CASSLGGGKPLHF.